The 7 T cell receptor beta chains reported below all come from one sample, sequenced in a study of CD8+ T cells in alopecia areata. Sequencing used cDNA as its template, made by extracting RNA and reverse transcribing it. Data came from immunoSEQ multiplex PCR; TCRdb stores just in-frame clones and leaves some out. The sample holds some 170,000 clones, roughly 66% seen once. This material consisted of CD8+ T cells sorted from blood, taken at week 0. The receptors derive from a human donor with alopecia areata.

CDR3 sequence (DNA): TGCGCCAGCAGACGCAATGGCTACGAGCAGTACTTC. It is translated as CASRRNGYEQYF. This chain uses TRBV5-1 with TRBJ2-7, with D uncertain. CDR1 and CDR2 from the germline V gene are SGHRS and YFSETQ. Trimming shortened V by 5 bases and J by 3 bases, and 9 bases separated the two germline ends. This CDR3 has 12 amino acids.

This chain links TRBV30 with TRBJ1-1, with unresolved D. V dropped 1 base and J dropped 3 bases, with 12 bases sitting between them. The germline CDR1 and CDR2 sequences are GTSNPN and SVGIG (reference sequence). The CDR3 covers 14 residues. Here the CDR3 reads CAWSGTDGDTEAFF. In DNA form, the CDR3 reads TGTGCCTGGAGTGGGACGGATGGGGACACTGAAGCTTTCTTT.

The chain combines TRBV15 with TRBJ2-7; D gene uncertain. V was clipped by 1 base and J by 5 bases, with 3 bases between them. The CDR3 spans 11 residues. The V gene's germline CDR1 is LNHNV and CDR2 YYDKDF (reference sequence). The CDR3 bases are TGTGCCACCAGCAGAGCGAACGAGCAGTACTTC. This codes for CATSRANEQYF.

The V and J genes are TRBV7-9 and TRBJ1-2; 8 nucleotides line up with TRBD1. The CDR3 sequence is 15 residues long. J lost 4 bases, V lost 4 bases, and 8 bases had no gene match. Looked up from germline, CDR1 is SEHNR and CDR2 is FQNEAQ (reference sequence). CDR3 residues: CASSSGQDPPYGYTF. The CDR3 bases are TGTGCCAGCAGCTCGGGACAGGATCCCCCCTATGGCTACACCTTC.

The gene calls are TRBV7-9 and TRBJ2-1, with 7 bases lining up with TRBD1. The CDR3 consists of 15 residues. The junction had 3 bases not matched to a gene; V was cut back by 4 bases and J by 0 bases. Germline lookup yields CDR1 SEHNR and CDR2 FQNEAQ (reference sequence). The CDR3 spells CASSSQGRSYNEQFF. The CDR3 nucleotides read TGTGCCAGCAGCTCACAGGGGCGCTCCTACAATGAGCAGTTCTTC.

The rearrangement links TRBV4-1 to TRBJ2-5; 14 bases map to TRBD2. This CDR3 comprises 15 residues. Germline CDR1 is MGHRA and CDR2 is YSYEKL. Trimming at V came to 4 bases and at J to 4 bases, leaving 2 bases not matched to a gene. Here the CDR3 DNA reads TGCGCCAGCAGCCCCGGGACTAGCGGGGGAGAGACCCAGTACTTC. Protein sequence: CASSPGTSGGETQYF.

Here the CDR3 DNA reads TGCGCCAGCAGCTGGGTCGGGGACACTGAAGCTTTCTTT. It is translated as CASSWVGDTEAFF. V usage is TRBV4-1 and J usage is TRBJ1-1; D gene unclear. This CDR3 spans 13 amino acids. Trimming left V 5 bases short and J 3 bases short, with 10 bases between. Germline V lookup: CDR1 MGHRA, CDR2 YSYEKL.